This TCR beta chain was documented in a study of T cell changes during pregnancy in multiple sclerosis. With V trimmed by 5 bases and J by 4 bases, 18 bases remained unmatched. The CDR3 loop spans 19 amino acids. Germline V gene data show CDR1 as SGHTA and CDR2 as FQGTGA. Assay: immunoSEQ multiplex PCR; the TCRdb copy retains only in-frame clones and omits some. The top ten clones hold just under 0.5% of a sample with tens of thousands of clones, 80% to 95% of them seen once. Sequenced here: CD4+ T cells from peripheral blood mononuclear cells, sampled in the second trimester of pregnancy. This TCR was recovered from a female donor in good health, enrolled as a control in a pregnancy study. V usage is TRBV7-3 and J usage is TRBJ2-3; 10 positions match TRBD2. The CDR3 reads CASSPHSAGGPSGADTQYF. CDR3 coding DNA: TGTGCCAGCAGCCCTCACTCAGCGGGAGGGCCCTCTGGGGCAGATACGCAGTATTTT.